These 17 T cell receptor beta chains came from one sample sequenced in a study of quantifying T cell responses using KT2 cells (dated by TCRdb to about 2017). In terms of the full investigation: RNA was DNase-treated and reverse transcribed with TCR alpha and beta constant-region primers, mostly using SuperScript III.

The library came from UMI-ligation and nested PCR. The instrument given in TCRdb is Illumina MiSeq. T4 RNA ligase 1 was used to ligate a single-stranded oligonucleotide containing the Illumina SP2 sequence and a UMI to the 3' end of the cDNA. PCR1 used around 4 cycles (98 degrees C 15 s, 69 degrees C 30 s, 72 degrees C 40 s), and the beta primer was an equimolar mix of RC1.1 and RC1.2 that covered TRBC1 and TRBC2. TCRdb reanalyzed the raw reads on its own, using fastp at Q25 for trimming and MiXCR for clone calling, and kept in-frame beta chains. Rows with one shared CDR3 protein collapse into an entry with the most common genes and DNA. Here the sample has under 35,000 distinct CDR3 sequences; around 10% occur a single time. The ten top clones hold about 9.5% of the sample. Sample: PBMCs spiked with cells of the T cell clone KT2. Source of these receptors: a human donor.

Worth noting for this clonotype: Because the CDR3 is missing its conserved closing phenylalanine or tryptophan, this is likely a read error. The DNA is left out, because the CDR3 cannot be placed on it with certainty; the CDR3 is given as TCRdb lists it. CDR3 sequence: CASGGDTRL. This chain links TRBV2 with TRBJ2-7; no check of the table's D call, TRBD1, against the DNA was made. The CDR3 length is 9 residues, termini included. Germline V CDR1 and CDR2: SNHLY, FYNNEI.

In this sample, this clonotype turned up many times. The chain recombines TRBV3-1 with TRBJ1-1, with TRBD1 matching over 8 bases. The CDR3 has 16 amino acids. From germline, CDR1 is LGHDT and CDR2 YNNKEL (reference sequence). With 2 bases clipped from V and 5 bases from J, the junction kept 10 bases outside the gene matches. The DNA for the CDR3 is TGTGCCAGCAGCCAAAACTCAGGGGGCGCCTGGACTGAAGCTTTCTTT. The encoded protein is CASSQNSGGAWTEAFF.

This chain links TRBV24-1 with TRBJ2-1, with TRBD2 matching over 7 bases. V dropped 3 bases and J dropped 5; count of bases not matched to a gene: 9. Germline V gene sequence: CDR1 KGHDR, CDR2 SFDVKD. This CDR3 region has 16 residues. The CDR3 region has the DNA TGTGCCACCAGTGATCCCACTAGCGTACCTAACAATGAGCAGTTCTTC. Amino acids: CATSDPTSVPNNEQFF.

The sample holds many counts of this clonotype. The rearrangement joins TRBV4-2 to TRBJ2-7, with D possibly TRBD2 on 6 matching bases. Trimming took off 0 bases at V and 0 bases at J, with 15 bases between the two ends. CDR1 is LGHNA, CDR2 YNFKEQ, per germline. The CDR3 length is 17 residues. The CDR3 nucleotides are TGTGCCAGCAGCCAAGATAGGCCGGGACTGGTCTCCTACGAGCAGTACTTC. The encoded protein is CASSQDRPGLVSYEQYF.

CDR3 nucleotides: TGTGCCAGCAGCTTGGGGCGGGGGGGCGGTGAGCAGTTCTTC. Its translation: CASSLGRGGGEQFF. The rearrangement links TRBV7-6 to TRBJ2-1; 9 bases fit TRBD2. Germline V CDR1 and CDR2: SGHVS, FNYEAQ. CDR3 length: 14 residues. The V and J ends lost 3 bases and 9 bases, in that order; junction bases with no gene match: 6. Supplemented by reference TRBV7-6 and TRBJ2-1, the full variable domain reads GAGVSQSPRYKVTKRGQDVALRCDPISGHVSLYWYRQALGQGPEFLTYFNYEAQQDKSGLPNDRFSAERPEGSISTLTIQRTEQRDSAMYRCASSLGRGGGEQFFGPGTRLTVL.

This clonotype was observed many times. The V call is TRBV11-3, the J call TRBJ2-3; 9 bases are shared with TRBD2. Germline CDR1 and CDR2: SGHNT and YENEEA. Losses at the gene ends were 5 bases for V and 0 bases for J; bases not matched to a gene: 6. The CDR3 totals 16 residues. The CDR3 nucleotides read TGTGCCAGCAGCCCAAGGACTAGCGTTAGCACAGATACGCAGTATTTT. Translation: CASSPRTSVSTDTQYF.

This clonotype was seen more than once but under ten times. The chain carries TRBV11-3 and TRBJ1-1, with D hard to call. The CDR3 is 13 amino acids. The V and J ends lost 5 bases and 5 bases respectively, with 12 bases between them. Germline assignment: CDR1 SGHNT and CDR2 YENEEA. CDR3 residues: CASSGPSRTEAFF. The CDR3 bases are TGTGCCAGCAGCGGCCCTTCGCGGACTGAAGCTTTCTTT. The full variable domain, rest sourced from reference TRBV11-3 and TRBJ1-1, is EAGVVQSPRYKIIEKKQPVAFWCNPISGHNTLYWYLQNLGQGPELLIRYENEEAVDDSQLPKDRFSAERLKGVDSTLKIQPAELGDSAVYLCASSGPSRTEAFFGQGTRLTVV.

The table lists this clonotype with a few counts. The chain's CDR3 is CASSMGQGNTEAFF. The CDR3 bases are TGCGCCAGCAGCATGGGACAGGGGAACACTGAAGCTTTCTTT. This chain links TRBV5-1 with TRBJ1-1; TRBD1 aligns across 9 bases. Germline CDR1 reads SGHRS; CDR2 reads YFSETQ. Losses at the gene ends were 4 bases for V and 1 base for J; bases not matched to a gene: 2. The CDR3 is 14 residues long.

CDR3 sequence reads: CASSPMTGAGGEQFF. The DNA of the CDR3 is TGTGCCAGCAGCCCCATGACTGGGGCGGGGGGAGAGCAGTTCTTC. This chain links TRBV11-2 with TRBJ2-1, with 8 positions matching TRBD2. V was pared by 5 bases and J by 10 bases, with 13 bases of the junction left unmatched. The CDR3 spans 15 residues. CDR1 is SGHAT and CDR2 is FQNNGV in the germline V gene.

The chain employs TRBV6-5 and TRBJ2-7, with unresolved D. CDR3 length: 12 residues. CDR1 is MNHEY and CDR2 is SVGAGI in the germline V gene. Trimming removed 6 bases from V and 5 bases from J, with 11 bases in between. The CDR3 nucleotides are TGTGCCAGCAGCCCTGGGCCCAACGAGCAGTACTTC. As protein: CASSPGPNEQYF.

The chain recombines TRBV12-3 or TRBV12-4 with TRBJ1-1; D remains unclear. CDR3 size: 13 residues. V gave up 1 base and J gave up 7 bases, with 10 bases separating them. The CDR3 bases are TGTGCCAGCAGTTTAGGGGAAGGACGTGAAGCTTTCTTT. This codes for CASSLGEGREAFF.

This clonotype was counted between two and nine times. V usage is TRBV5-1 and J usage is TRBJ2-3; possible D gene TRBD2, 5 bases. This CDR3 is built from 15 residues. With 2 bases removed from V and 1 base from J, the gap between germline ends came to 11 bases. CDR1 and CDR2 from the germline V gene are SGHRS and YFSETQ. CDR3 coding DNA: TGCGCCAGCAGCTTCCGGGAAGCGGGCACAGATACGCAGTATTTT. As protein: CASSFREAGTDTQYF.

Only a few counts were recorded for this clonotype. The rearrangement uses TRBV5-1 and TRBJ2-7; D gene unclear. The CDR3 contains 15 residues. The V gene lost 0 bases and the J gene lost 6 bases, with 16 bases spanning the gap. The germline CDR1 and CDR2 sequences are SGHRS and YFSETQ. CDR3 DNA sequence: TGCGCCAGCAGCTTGGGTGGCGCCTCGCCAGGCGAGCAGTACTTC. Protein sequence: CASSLGGASPGEQYF.

This clonotype was seen at least ten times. This sequence joins TRBV5-4 and TRBJ2-1, with 10 nucleotides matching TRBD2. Trimming at V came to 3 bases and at J to 8 bases, leaving 8 bases not matched to a gene. The V gene's germline CDR1 is SGHNT and CDR2 YYREEE (reference sequence). This CDR3 has 15 amino acids. The CDR3 protein is CASSSSGGAGDEQFF. Written as DNA, the CDR3 is TGTGCCAGCAGCTCGAGCGGGGGGGCCGGGGATGAGCAGTTCTTC.

The table lists this clonotype with a few counts. The chain links TRBV10-3 to TRBJ1-1, with 8 bases aligning to TRBD1. This CDR3 spans 15 amino acids. Trimming at V came to 4 bases and at J to 7 bases, leaving 11 bases not matched to a gene. Germline V gene sequence: CDR1 ENHRY, CDR2 SYGVKD. CDR3 nucleotides: TGTGCCATCAGTGGCCCTGGAGGACAGGGCTATGAAGCTTTCTTT. Amino acid sequence: CAISGPGGQGYEAFF.

As for this clonotype: A read error may explain this, as a much larger clone is one base away. The rearrangement joins TRBV5-1 to TRBJ1-2; D perhaps matches TRBD1 (6 bases). Trimming pared 1 base from V and 5 bases from J, leaving 9 bases between. CDR1 is SGHRS and CDR2 is YFSETQ in the germline V gene. This CDR3 spans 13 amino acids. Here the CDR3 DNA reads TGCGCCAGCAGCTTGCAAGGGGGGTATGGCTACACCTTC. This translates into CASSLQGGYGYTF.

J is TRBJ2-5 and V is TRBV4-1, with 7 bases fitting TRBD2. CDR3 length equals 13 residues. Germline lookup yields CDR1 MGHRA and CDR2 YSYEKL. Trimming cost V 3 bases and J 5 bases; bases outside gene matches: 3. CDR3 DNA sequence: TGCGCCAGCAGCCACGGGCGGGGGGAGACCCAGTACTTC. It codes for CASSHGRGETQYF.